This T cell receptor (beta chain) was retrieved from a study of OX40 agonist ivuxolimab in advanced cancers. Study in general: An anti-OX40 (CD134) antibody with agonistic activity, ivuxolimab, was administered to patients. Partial responses were recorded for three patients, including one with hepatocellular carcinoma and two with cutaneous melanoma.

Peripheral blood came from all dose cohorts at three timepoints. General study results and limits: Within 6 weeks, CD4+ and CD8+ blood T cells expanded clonally at 0.1 to 3.0 mg/kg.

This clone was counted between two and nine times. Its antigen remains unidentified. This CDR3 is 14 amino acids long. The ends were cut back, 4 bases at V and 2 bases at J, with 11 bases in the middle. CDR1 KGHSH and CDR2 LQKENI come from the germline V gene. Data came from immunoSEQ multiplex PCR; TCRdb stores just in-frame clones and leaves some out. The table lists tens of thousands of clones, 76% of them singletons, with roughly 9.8% in the top ten. The sequence was collected from an adult with an advanced solid tumor such as melanoma, head and neck, liver or kidney cancer. The sample was CD4+ or CD8+ T cells sorted from blood, taken in a trial of the OX40 agonist ivuxolimab. The rearrangement joins TRBV18 to TRBJ1-1; D not resolved. The CDR3 loop reads CASSLTDGNTEAFF. The CDR3 DNA sequence: TGTGCCAGCTCACTTACGGACGGTAACACTGAAGCTTTCTTT.